This paragraph reports one T cell receptor (beta chain). Clinical histories supplied by participants themselves formed the basis of cohort assignment. Recovered status in Cohort 3 required two negative PCRs, clearance, or symptom resolution. The data were taken from a study of blood T cell repertoires in COVID-19. Turning to the study itself: Sources were T cells, B-cell-depleted T cells, or PBMCs; the material itself was cDNA or gDNA.

Authors' processing steps: Reference gene primers were amplified, and this amplification served to estimate nucleated cell counts. The table came from immunoSEQ multiplex PCR; TCRdb's copy has only in-frame clones and leaves some out. The V and J calls and clone size were taken over from that table, and D and trimming were inferred from the DNA. The data hold 300,000 or so clones, with roughly 90% observed a single time. CDR3 length equals 14 residues. The source of this sequence is a woman in her thirties who had recovered from COVID-19. The sample taken for sequencing was PBMCs or T cells enriched from blood (not recorded which). The V call is TRBV1, the J call TRBJ1-1. TRBV1 is tagged as a pseudogene. In DNA form, the CDR3 reads TGCACCAGCAGCCCGCGGGAAATGAACACTGAAGCTTTCTTT. Translating gives CTSSPREMNTEAFF.